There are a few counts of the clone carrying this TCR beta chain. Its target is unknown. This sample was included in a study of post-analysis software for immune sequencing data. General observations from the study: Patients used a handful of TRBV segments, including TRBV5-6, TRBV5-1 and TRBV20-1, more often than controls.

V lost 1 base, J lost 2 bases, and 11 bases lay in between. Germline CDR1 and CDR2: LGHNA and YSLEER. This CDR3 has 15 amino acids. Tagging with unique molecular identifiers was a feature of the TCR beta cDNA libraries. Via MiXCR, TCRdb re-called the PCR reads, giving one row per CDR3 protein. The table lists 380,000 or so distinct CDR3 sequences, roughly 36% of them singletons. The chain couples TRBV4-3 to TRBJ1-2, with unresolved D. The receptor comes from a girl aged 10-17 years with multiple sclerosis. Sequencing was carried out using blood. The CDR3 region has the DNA TGCGCCAGCAGCCAAGGCTTCGGCGCGAACTATGGCTACACCTTC. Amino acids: CASSQGFGANYGYTF.